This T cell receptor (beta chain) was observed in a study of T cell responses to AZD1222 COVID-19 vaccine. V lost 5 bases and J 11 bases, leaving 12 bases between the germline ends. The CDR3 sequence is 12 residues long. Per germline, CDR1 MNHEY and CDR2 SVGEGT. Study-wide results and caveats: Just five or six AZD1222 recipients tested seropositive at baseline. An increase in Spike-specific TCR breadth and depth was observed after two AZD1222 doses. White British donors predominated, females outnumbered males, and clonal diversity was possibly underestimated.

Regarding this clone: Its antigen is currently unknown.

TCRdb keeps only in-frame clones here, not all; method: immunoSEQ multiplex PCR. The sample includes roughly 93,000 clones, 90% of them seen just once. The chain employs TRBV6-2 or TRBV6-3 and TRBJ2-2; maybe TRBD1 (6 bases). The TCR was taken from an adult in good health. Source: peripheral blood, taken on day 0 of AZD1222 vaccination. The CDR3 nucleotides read TGTGCCAGCAGTCCCCGGGACAATGAGCTGTTTTTT. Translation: CASSPRDNELFF.